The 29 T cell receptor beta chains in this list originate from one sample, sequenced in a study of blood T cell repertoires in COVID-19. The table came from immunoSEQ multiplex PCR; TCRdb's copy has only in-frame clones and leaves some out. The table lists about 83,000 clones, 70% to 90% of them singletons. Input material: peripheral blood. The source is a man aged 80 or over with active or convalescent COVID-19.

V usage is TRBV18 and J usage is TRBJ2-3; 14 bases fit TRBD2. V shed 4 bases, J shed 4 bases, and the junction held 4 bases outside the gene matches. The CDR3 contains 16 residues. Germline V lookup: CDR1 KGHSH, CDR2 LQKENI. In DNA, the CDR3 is TGTGCCAGCTCACGGGGGACTAGCGGGAGCCCAGATACGCAGTATTTT. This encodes CASSRGTSGSPDTQYF.

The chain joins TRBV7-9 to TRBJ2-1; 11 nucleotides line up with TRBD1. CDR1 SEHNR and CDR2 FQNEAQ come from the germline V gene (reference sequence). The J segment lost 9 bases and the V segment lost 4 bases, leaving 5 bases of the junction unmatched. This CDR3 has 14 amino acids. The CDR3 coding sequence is TGTGCCAGCAGCTCACCGGGACAGGGGGTTGAGCAGTTCTTC. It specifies CASSSPGQGVEQFF.

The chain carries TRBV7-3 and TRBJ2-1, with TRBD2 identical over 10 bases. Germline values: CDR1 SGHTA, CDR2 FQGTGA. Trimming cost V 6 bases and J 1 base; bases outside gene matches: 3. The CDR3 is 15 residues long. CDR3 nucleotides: TGTGCCAGCAGAAAGCGGGAGGGTTCCTACAATGAGCAGTTCTTC. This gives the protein CASRKREGSYNEQFF.

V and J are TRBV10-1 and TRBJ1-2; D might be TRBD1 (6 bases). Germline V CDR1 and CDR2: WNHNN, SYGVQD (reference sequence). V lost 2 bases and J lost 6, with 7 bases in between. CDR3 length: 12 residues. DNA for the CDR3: TGCGCCAGCAGTGAGCAGGGGAATGGCTACACCTTC. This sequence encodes CASSEQGNGYTF.

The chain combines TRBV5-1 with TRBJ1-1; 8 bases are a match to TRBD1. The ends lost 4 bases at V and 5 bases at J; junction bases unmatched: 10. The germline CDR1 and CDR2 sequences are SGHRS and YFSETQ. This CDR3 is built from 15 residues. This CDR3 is CASSLIRTGTTEAFF. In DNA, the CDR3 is TGCGCCAGCAGCCTAATACGGACAGGGACTACTGAAGCTTTCTTT.

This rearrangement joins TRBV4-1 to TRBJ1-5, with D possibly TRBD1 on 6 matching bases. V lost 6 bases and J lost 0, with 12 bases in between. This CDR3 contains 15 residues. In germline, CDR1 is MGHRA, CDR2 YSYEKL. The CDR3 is CASSRTADSNQPQHF. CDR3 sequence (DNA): TGCGCCAGCAGTCGGACAGCTGATAGCAATCAGCCCCAGCATTTT.

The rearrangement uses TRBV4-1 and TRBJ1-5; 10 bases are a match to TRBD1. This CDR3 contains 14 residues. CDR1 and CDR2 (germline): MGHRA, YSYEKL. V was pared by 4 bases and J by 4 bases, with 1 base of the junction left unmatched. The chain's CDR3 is CASSRDRGNQPQHF. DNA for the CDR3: TGCGCCAGCAGCCGGGACAGGGGTAATCAGCCCCAGCATTTT.

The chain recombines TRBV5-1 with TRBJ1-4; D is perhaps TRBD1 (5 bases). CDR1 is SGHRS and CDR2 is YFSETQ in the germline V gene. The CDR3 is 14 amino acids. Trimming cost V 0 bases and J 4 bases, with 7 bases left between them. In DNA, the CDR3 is TGCGCCAGCAGCTTGGCGGGGGTTAATGAAAAACTGTTTTTT. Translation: CASSLAGVNEKLFF.

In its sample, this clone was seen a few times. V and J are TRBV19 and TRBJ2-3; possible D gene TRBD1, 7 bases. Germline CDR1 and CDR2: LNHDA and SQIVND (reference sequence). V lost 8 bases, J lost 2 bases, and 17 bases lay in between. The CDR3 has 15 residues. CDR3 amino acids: CASQTGDRYTDTQYF. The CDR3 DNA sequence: TGTGCCAGTCAGACGGGGGACAGATACACAGATACGCAGTATTTT.

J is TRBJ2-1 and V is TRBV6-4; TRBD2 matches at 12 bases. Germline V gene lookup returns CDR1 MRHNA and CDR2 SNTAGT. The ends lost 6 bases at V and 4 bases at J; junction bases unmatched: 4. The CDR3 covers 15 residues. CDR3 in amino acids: CASRTTSGGYNEQFF. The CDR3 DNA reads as TGTGCCAGCAGGACGACTAGCGGGGGTTACAATGAGCAGTTCTTC.

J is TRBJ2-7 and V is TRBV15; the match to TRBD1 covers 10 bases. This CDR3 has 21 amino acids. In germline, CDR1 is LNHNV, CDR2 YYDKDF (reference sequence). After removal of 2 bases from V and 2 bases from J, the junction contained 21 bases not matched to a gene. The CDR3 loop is CATSRIRAQPDGTGDPYEQYV. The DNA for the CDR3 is TGTGCCACCAGCAGAATAAGAGCACAACCGGACGGGACAGGGGACCCCTACGAGCAGTACGTC.

The CDR3 bases are TGCGCCAGCAGCCCCACCCGGCCTAGCGGGCAAGAGACCCAGTACTTC. This encodes CASSPTRPSGQETQYF. The chain is built from TRBV5-1 and TRBJ2-5; 8 bases agree with TRBD2. Germline V CDR1 and CDR2: SGHRS, YFSETQ. Losses at the gene ends were 4 bases for V and 2 bases for J; bases not matched to a gene: 10. The CDR3 is made up of 16 amino acids.

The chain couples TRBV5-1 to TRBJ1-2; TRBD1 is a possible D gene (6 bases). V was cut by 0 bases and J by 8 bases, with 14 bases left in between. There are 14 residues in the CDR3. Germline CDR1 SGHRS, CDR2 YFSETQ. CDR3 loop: CASSLDTGYIGYTF. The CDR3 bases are TGCGCCAGCAGCTTGGATACAGGGTACATCGGCTACACCTTC.

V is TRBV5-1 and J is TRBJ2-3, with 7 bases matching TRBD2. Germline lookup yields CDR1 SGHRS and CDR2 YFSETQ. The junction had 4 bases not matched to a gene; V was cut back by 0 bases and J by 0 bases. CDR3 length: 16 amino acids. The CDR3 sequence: CASSLGGGGSTDTQYF. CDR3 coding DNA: TGCGCCAGCAGCTTGGGAGGCGGGGGAAGCACAGATACGCAGTATTTT.

CDR3 sequence: CASSTGVNSPLHF. CDR3 bases: TGTGCCAGTTCCACAGGAGTAAATTCACCCCTCCACTTT. The genes are TRBV19 and TRBJ1-6, with TRBD1 as a possible D gene (5 bases). Trimming removed 8 bases at V and 7 bases at J, with 12 bases between. Germline values: CDR1 LNHDA, CDR2 SQIVND (reference sequence). The CDR3 loop spans 13 amino acids.

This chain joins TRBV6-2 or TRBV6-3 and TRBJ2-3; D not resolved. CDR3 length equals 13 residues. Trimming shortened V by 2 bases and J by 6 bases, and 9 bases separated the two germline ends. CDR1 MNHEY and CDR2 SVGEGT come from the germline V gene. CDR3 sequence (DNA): TGTGCCAGCAGTTACGGCCCTGTTGATACGCAGTATTTT. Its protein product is CASSYGPVDTQYF.

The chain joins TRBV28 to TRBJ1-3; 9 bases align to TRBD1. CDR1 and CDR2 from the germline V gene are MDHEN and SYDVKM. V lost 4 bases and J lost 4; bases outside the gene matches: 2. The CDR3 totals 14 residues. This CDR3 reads CASSSGQGGNTIYF. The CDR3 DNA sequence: TGTGCCAGCAGTTCGGGACAGGGAGGAAACACCATATATTTT.

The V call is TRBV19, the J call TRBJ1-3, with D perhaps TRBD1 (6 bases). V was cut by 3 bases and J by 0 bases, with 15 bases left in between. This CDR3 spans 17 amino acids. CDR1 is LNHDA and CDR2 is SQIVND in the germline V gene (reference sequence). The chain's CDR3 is CASSILDSKFSGNTIYF. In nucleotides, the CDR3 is TGTGCCAGTAGTATCCTGGACAGCAAATTCTCTGGAAACACCATATATTTT.

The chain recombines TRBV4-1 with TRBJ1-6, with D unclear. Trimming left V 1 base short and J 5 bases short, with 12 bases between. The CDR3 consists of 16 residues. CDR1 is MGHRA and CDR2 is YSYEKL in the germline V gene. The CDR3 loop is CASSQGGGWNNSPLHF. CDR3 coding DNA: TGCGCCAGCAGCCAAGGTGGAGGGTGGAATAATTCACCCCTCCACTTT.

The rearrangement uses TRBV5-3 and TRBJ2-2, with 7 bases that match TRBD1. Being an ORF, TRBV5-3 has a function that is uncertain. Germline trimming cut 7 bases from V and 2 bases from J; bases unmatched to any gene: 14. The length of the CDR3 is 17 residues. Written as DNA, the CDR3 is TGTGCCAGAGAAACACCCCTGGGACAGTCCAACACCGGGGAGCTGTTTTTT. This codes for CARETPLGQSNTGELFF.

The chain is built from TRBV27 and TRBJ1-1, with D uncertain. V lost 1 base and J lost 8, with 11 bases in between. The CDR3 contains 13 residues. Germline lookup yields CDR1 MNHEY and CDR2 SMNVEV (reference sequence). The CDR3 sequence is CASSLWGGREAFF. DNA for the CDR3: TGTGCCAGCAGTTTATGGGGAGGTAGGGAAGCTTTCTTT.

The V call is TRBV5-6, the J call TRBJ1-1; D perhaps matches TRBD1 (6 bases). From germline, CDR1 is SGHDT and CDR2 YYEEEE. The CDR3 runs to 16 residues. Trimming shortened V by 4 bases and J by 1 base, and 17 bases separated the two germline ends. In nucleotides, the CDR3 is TGTGCCAGCAGCCCGGCCCGGGGGGCCTGGAACACTGAAGCTTTCTTT. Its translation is CASSPARGAWNTEAFF.

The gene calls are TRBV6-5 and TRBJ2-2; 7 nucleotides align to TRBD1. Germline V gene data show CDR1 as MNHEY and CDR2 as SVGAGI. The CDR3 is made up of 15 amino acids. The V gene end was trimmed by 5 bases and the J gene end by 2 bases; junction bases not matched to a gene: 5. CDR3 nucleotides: TGTGCCAGCAGTCTTCGACAGGGTAACACCGGGGAGCTGTTTTTT. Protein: CASSLRQGNTGELFF.

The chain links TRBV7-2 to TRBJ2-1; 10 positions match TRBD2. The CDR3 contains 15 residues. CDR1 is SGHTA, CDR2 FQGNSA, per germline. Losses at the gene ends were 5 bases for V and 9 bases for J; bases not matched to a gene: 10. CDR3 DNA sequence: TGTGCCAGCAGCACCTTACTAGCGGGGAAGGGTGAGCAGTTCTTC. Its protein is CASSTLLAGKGEQFF.

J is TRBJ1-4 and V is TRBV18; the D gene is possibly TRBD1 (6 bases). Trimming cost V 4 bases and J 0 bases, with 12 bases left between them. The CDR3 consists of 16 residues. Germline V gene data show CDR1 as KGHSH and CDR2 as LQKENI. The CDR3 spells CASSLRDTSTNEKLFF. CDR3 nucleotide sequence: TGTGCCAGCTCACTTAGGGACACCTCAACTAATGAAAAACTGTTTTTT.

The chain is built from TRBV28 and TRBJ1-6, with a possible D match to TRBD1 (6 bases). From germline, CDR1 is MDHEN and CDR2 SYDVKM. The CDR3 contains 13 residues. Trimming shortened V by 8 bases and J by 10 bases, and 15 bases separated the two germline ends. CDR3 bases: TGTGCCAGCTCCACAGGGTTAGAGTCACCCCTCCACTTT. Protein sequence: CASSTGLESPLHF.

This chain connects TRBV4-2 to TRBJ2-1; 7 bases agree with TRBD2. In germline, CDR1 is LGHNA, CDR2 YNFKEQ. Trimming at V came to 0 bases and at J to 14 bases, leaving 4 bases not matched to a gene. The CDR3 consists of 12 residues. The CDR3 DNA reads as TGTGCCAGCAGCCAAGATCGGGCGGGAGAGTTCTTC. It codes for CASSQDRAGEFF.

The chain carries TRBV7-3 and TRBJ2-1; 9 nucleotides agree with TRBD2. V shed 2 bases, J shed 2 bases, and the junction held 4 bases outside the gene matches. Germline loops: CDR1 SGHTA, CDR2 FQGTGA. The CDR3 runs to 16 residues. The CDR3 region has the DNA TGTGCCAGCAGCTTACAGGGGACTAGCCCCTACAATGAGCAGTTCTTC. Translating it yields CASSLQGTSPYNEQFF.

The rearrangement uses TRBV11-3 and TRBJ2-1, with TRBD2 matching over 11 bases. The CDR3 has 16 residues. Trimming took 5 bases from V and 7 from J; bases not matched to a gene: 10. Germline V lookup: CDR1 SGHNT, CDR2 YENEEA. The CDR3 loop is CASSGTSGSSLNEQFF. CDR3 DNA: TGTGCCAGCAGCGGAACTAGCGGGAGCTCGTTAAATGAGCAGTTCTTC.